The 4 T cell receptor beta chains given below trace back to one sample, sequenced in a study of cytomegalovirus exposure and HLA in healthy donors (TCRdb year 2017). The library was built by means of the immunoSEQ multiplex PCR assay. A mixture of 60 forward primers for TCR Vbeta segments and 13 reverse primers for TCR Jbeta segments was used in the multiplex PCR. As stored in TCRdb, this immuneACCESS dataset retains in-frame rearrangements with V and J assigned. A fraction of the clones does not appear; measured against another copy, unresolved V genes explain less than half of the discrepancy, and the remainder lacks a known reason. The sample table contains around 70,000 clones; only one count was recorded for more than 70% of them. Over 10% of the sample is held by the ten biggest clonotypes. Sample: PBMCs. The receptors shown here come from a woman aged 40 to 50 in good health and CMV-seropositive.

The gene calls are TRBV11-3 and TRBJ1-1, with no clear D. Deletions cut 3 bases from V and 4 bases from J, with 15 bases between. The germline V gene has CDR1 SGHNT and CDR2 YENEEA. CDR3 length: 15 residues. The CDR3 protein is CASSFGVRLGTEAFF. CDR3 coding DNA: TGTGCCAGCAGCTTTGGTGTCAGGCTGGGCACTGAAGCTTTCTTT.

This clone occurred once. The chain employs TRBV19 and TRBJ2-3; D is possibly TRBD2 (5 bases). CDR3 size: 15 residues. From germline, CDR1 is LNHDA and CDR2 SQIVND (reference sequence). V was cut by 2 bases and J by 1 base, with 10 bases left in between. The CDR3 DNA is TGTGCCAGTAGTATACGGGGAGTAGGCACAGATACGCAGTATTTT. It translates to CASSIRGVGTDTQYF.

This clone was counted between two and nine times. CDR3 in amino acids: CASSQKADMTVADEQYF. In DNA form, the CDR3 reads TGTGCCAGCAGCCAAAAGGCAGATATGACAGTAGCAGACGAGCAGTACTTC. The chain links TRBV14 to TRBJ2-7; D possibly corresponds to TRBD1 (5 bases). Deletions cut 2 bases from V and 5 bases from J, with 22 bases between. CDR3 length: 17 amino acids. CDR1 SGHDN and CDR2 FVKESK come from the germline V gene.

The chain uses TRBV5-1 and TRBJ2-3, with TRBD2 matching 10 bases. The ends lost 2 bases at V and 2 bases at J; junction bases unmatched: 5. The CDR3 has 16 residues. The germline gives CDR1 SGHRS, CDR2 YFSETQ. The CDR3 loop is CASSLTSGAPTDTQYF. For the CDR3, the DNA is TGCGCCAGCAGCTTAACTAGCGGGGCACCCACAGATACGCAGTATTTT.